These T cell receptor beta chains were read from a single sample in a study of beta chain features in type 1 diabetes. The method was immunoSEQ multiplex PCR; TCRdb's version includes in-frame clones alone and lacks a portion of them. The data contain 200,000 to 300,000 clones, roughly 22% of them seen just once; the ten biggest clones take up about 0.027%. The material sequenced was naive CD4+ T cells from blood. The source is a woman aged 40 to 50 with type 1 diabetes. Both conserved end residues are part of each CDR3. D genes are given only for firm matches. Expanded clones get a size class; other rows say once, few or many, or leave the size out.

J,V,size,D,CDR3,DNA
TRBJ1-5,TRBV7-2,.,.,CASSLGPQGGQPQHF,TGTGCCAGCAGCTTGGGGCCCCAAGGGGGACAGCCCCAGCATTTT
TRBJ2-7,TRBV19,few,.,CASSLLTFPYEQYF,TGTGCCAGTAGTCTCCTGACATTTCCCTACGAGCAGTACTTC
TRBJ2-3,TRBV2,few,.,CASGGATTDTQYF,TGTGCCAGTGGCGGGGCCACCACAGATACGCAGTATTTT
TRBJ2-4,TRBV29-1,few,TRBD1,CSAYRGTGAKNIQYF,TGCAGCGCCTACAGGGGCACCGGGGCCAAAAACATTCAGTACTTC
TRBJ2-7,TRBV11-2,.,.,CASSSSWTATYEQYF,TGTGCCAGCAGCTCCTCGTGGACAGCTACCTACGAGCAGTACTTC
TRBJ1-1,TRBV2,.,.,CASGGMNTEAFF,TGTGCCAGCGGGGGGATGAACACTGAAGCTTTCTTT
TRBJ1-6,TRBV28,.,.,CASSSQGAGSPLHF,TGTGCCAGCAGCTCTCAAGGGGCTGGATCACCCCTCCACTTT
TRBJ2-1,TRBV4-1,few,.,CASSPGTYNEQFF,TGCGCCAGCAGCCCAGGGACCTACAATGAGCAGTTCTTC
TRBJ2-1,TRBV19,few,.,CASSIGGPSSYNEQFF,TGTGCCAGTAGTATAGGCGGGCCGAGCTCCTACAATGAGCAGTTCTTC
TRBJ2-7,TRBV16,.,TRBD1,CASSQGRDRGSYEQYF,TGTGCCAGCAGTCAAGGAAGAGACAGGGGATCCTACGAGCAGTACTTC
TRBJ2-2,TRBV2,.,TRBD1,CASRDRVSGELFF,TGTGCCAGCCGGGACAGGGTATCCGGGGAGCTGTTTTTT
TRBJ2-1,TRBV2,.,.,CASSLSLYNEQFF,TGTGCCAGCAGCCTCTCCCTCTACAATGAGCAGTTCTTC
TRBJ2-1,TRBV27,.,TRBD2,CAMGRGEQFF,TGTGCCATGGGGAGGGGTGAGCAGTTCTTC
TRBJ1-2,TRBV30,few,.,CAWSAASYGYTF,TGTGCCTGGAGTGCCGCGTCTTATGGCTACACCTTC
TRBJ2-7,TRBV4-3,.,TRBD1,CASSQDGTAYEQYF,TGCGCCAGCAGCCAAGATGGGACAGCCTACGAGCAGTACTTC
TRBJ2-7,TRBV5-6,.,.,CASSRRGEQYF,TGTGCCAGCAGTCGAAGGGGCGAGCAGTACTTC
TRBJ2-7,TRBV5-1,.,.,CASSPREGAGYEQYF,TGCGCCAGCAGCCCCCGGGAGGGGGCGGGCTACGAGCAGTACTTC
TRBJ2-5,TRBV30,few,.,CAWGGAGQETQYF,TGTGCCTGGGGCGGGGCGGGCCAAGAGACCCAGTACTTC
TRBJ2-7,TRBV7-9,few,.,CASSSTRQTEQYF,TGTGCCAGCAGCTCCACCCGACAGACCGAGCAGTACTTC
TRBJ2-5,TRBV9,.,TRBD2,CASSVGSGGMLETQYF,TGTGCCAGCAGCGTAGGCAGCGGGGGAATGCTAGAGACCCAGTACTTC
TRBJ2-5,TRBV5-1,.,TRBD1,CASSLWGQGEETQYF,TGCGCCAGCAGCTTGTGGGGACAGGGGGAAGAGACCCAGTACTTC
TRBJ2-5,TRBV6-9,.,.,CASSFEETQYF,TGTGCCAGCAGTTTCGAAGAGACCCAGTACTTC
TRBJ2-1,TRBV28,.,TRBD2,CASILGRTSSYNEQFF,TGTGCCAGCATCTTAGGTCGGACTAGCAGCTACAATGAGCAGTTCTTC
TRBJ2-5,TRBV27,few,TRBD1,CASSFNRGETQYF,TGTGCCAGCAGTTTTAACAGGGGAGAGACCCAGTACTTC
TRBJ2-2,TRBV7-8,.,.,CASSLGRWDGELFF,TGTGCCAGCAGCTTAGGGAGGTGGGACGGGGAGCTGTTTTTT
TRBJ2-7,TRBV7-2,few,.,CASSLAPDYYEQYF,TGTGCCAGCAGCTTAGCGCCGGACTACTACGAGCAGTACTTC
TRBJ2-2,TRBV5-1,.,.,CASSLTGYTGELFF,TGCGCCAGCAGCTTGACCGGGTACACCGGGGAGCTGTTTTTT
TRBJ1-5,TRBV7-9,.,TRBD1,CASSPRGDSYQPQHF,TGTGCCAGCAGCCCCCGAGGGGACAGTTATCAGCCCCAGCATTTT
TRBJ2-2,TRBV20-1,.,.,CSALLTGELFF,TGCAGTGCTCTTCTCACCGGGGAGCTGTTTTTT
TRBJ2-7,TRBV5-6,.,.,CASSLEHLYEQYF,TGTGCCAGCAGCTTGGAACATCTCTACGAGCAGTACTTC
TRBJ2-7,TRBV28,.,TRBD2,CASSGPGLAGRSYEQYF,TGTGCCAGCAGTGGTCCGGGACTAGCGGGTCGTTCCTACGAGCAGTACTTC
TRBJ2-1,TRBV6-4,.,TRBD2,CASSPLASSYNEQFF,TGTGCCAGCAGCCCACTAGCGTCCTCCTACAATGAGCAGTTCTTC
TRBJ2-2,TRBV6-5,.,.,CASSPYTGELFF,TGTGCCAGCAGCCCGTACACCGGGGAGCTGTTTTTT
TRBJ1-4,TRBV7-2,.,.,CASSRSANEKLFF,TGTGCCAGCAGCCGATCGGCTAATGAAAAACTGTTTTTT
TRBJ1-5,TRBV30,few,.,CACSGGNQPQHF,TGTGCCTGCTCGGGGGGGAATCAGCCCCAGCATTTT
TRBJ2-7,TRBV9,once,TRBD2,CASSTTSGHSYEQYF,TGTGCCAGCAGCACTACTAGCGGTCACTCCTACGAGCAGTACTTC
TRBJ2-1,TRBV7-2,.,TRBD1,CASSPGHRGLNYNEQFF,TGTGCCAGCAGCCCTGGGCACAGGGGGCTGAACTACAATGAGCAGTTCTTC
TRBJ1-1,TRBV20-1,few,.,CSASLAAEAFF,TGCAGTGCTAGTTTGGCCGCTGAAGCTTTCTTT
TRBJ2-5,TRBV7-2,.,.,CASSLVVAGAETQYF,TGTGCCAGCAGCTTAGTTGTCGCGGGTGCAGAGACCCAGTACTTC
TRBJ2-1,TRBV9,.,TRBD2,CASSPTWGAGAGDEQFF,TGTGCCAGCAGCCCCACCTGGGGAGCGGGAGCAGGAGATGAGCAGTTCTTC
TRBJ2-7,TRBV7-9,few,.,CASRRAGFDEQYF,TGTGCCAGCAGGCGCGCAGGGTTTGACGAGCAGTACTTC
TRBJ2-1,TRBV30,few,TRBD2,CAWSWAGTSGLNEQFF,TGTGCCTGGAGCTGGGCCGGGACTAGCGGCCTCAATGAGCAGTTCTTC